This T cell receptor (beta chain) was recorded in a study of T cell responses to AZD1222 COVID-19 vaccine. Whole-study results and caveats: Once two AZD1222 doses were given, Spike-specific TCR breadth and depth went up.

Using immunoSEQ multiplex PCR, the repertoire was profiled, and TCRdb retains in-frame clones only, with some absent. In the table there are roughly 120,000 clones, approximately 83% of which are singletons. Concerning this clone itself: Its specificity is not known.

Deletions cut 6 bases from V and 0 bases from J, with 8 bases between. There are 13 residues in the CDR3. Looked up from germline, CDR1 is MNHEY and CDR2 is SVGEGT. The V gene is TRBV6-2 or TRBV6-3, the J gene TRBJ1-2; D is uncertain. The source was peripheral blood, collected on day 0 of MenACWY control vaccination. The TCR sequence derives from an adult in good health. The CDR3 here is CASSVRTNYGYTF. CDR3 DNA: TGTGCCAGCAGCGTCAGGACTAACTATGGCTACACCTTC.